These 18 T cell receptor beta chains came from one sample sequenced in a study of beta chain features in type 1 diabetes. Investigators reverse transcribed all isolated RNA, so they sequenced expressed TCRB transcripts. The assay was immunoSEQ multiplex PCR, and TCRdb's table has in-frame clones only and misses some. The sample has 150,000 to 200,000 clones; 7% to 10% are singletons. Sequencing was carried out using central memory CD4+ T cells from blood. The source is a woman younger than 35 in good health.

This CDR3 reads CASSQGEGGGYNEQFF. In nucleotides, the CDR3 is TGCGCCAGCAGCCAAGGAGAGGGCGGGGGCTACAATGAGCAGTTCTTC. The chain is built from TRBV4-1 and TRBJ2-1; 7 bases map to TRBD2. CDR3 size: 16 residues. The germline gives CDR1 MGHRA, CDR2 YSYEKL. V was clipped by 1 base and J by 3 bases; unmatched bases: 6.

Only a few counts were recorded for this clone. The chain employs TRBV2 and TRBJ2-1; D perhaps matches TRBD2 (7 bases). V lost 7 bases and J lost 7, with 17 bases in between. This CDR3 spans 14 amino acids. Germline V gene sequence: CDR1 SNHLY, CDR2 FYNNEI. This CDR3 is CASKRDNLRNEQFF. The CDR3 DNA reads TGTGCCAGCAAGCGGGACAACTTGAGGAATGAGCAGTTCTTC.

V and J are TRBV6-1 and TRBJ2-2; a weak D match, TRBD1 (6 bases). Germline V gene data show CDR1 as MNHNS and CDR2 as SASEGT. Between the trimmed V and J ends, which lost 10 bases and 3 bases, there was a span of 12 bases. This CDR3 is 13 amino acids long. CDR3 in DNA: TGTGCCATCCGGGACACCCACACCGGGGAGCTGTTTTTT. Translated: CAIRDTHTGELFF.

This clone was counted only a few times. The V gene is TRBV4-1, the J gene TRBJ2-5, with D perhaps TRBD2 (5 bases). The CDR3 extends over 16 amino acids. The V end lost 6 bases, the J end lost 0 bases, and 17 bases lay between the germline ends. Germline V gene sequence: CDR1 MGHRA, CDR2 YSYEKL. The CDR3 loop reads CASSQRELGHQETQYF. CDR3 in DNA: TGCGCCAGCAGTCAAAGGGAGTTGGGCCACCAAGAGACCCAGTACTTC.

The V and J genes are TRBV7-2 and TRBJ2-1; the D is unclear. Germline V gene sequence: CDR1 SGHTA, CDR2 FQGNSA. This CDR3 contains 15 residues. V was clipped by 3 bases and J by 2 bases, with 11 bases between them. The CDR3 nucleotides read TGTGCCAGCAGCTTTAGGCTAGGTCCCTACAATGAGCAGTTCTTC. Translated, it gives CASSFRLGPYNEQFF.

This clone has more than one count but fewer than ten. The V gene is TRBV4-2, the J gene TRBJ1-2; the D gene is possibly TRBD1 (6 bases). Germline V gives CDR1 LGHNA, CDR2 YNFKEQ. The CDR3 length is 15 residues. V shed 0 bases and J shed 5 bases, with 13 bases lying between them. The CDR3 loop is CASSQDRQGRYGYTF. CDR3 nucleotides: TGTGCCAGCAGCCAAGATCGGCAGGGGAGATATGGCTACACCTTC.

The CDR3 bases are TGCGCCAGCAGCCTACGGACAGGGAGCGGGGAGCTGTTTTTT. It encodes CASSLRTGSGELFF. The gene calls are TRBV5-1 and TRBJ2-2, with 8 bases that match TRBD1. The CDR3 has 14 residues. J was trimmed by 7 bases and V by 4 bases; bases with no gene match: 6. Germline CDR1 is SGHRS and CDR2 is YFSETQ.

The chain is built from TRBV5-4 and TRBJ1-1, with D perhaps matching TRBD1 (5 bases). Per germline, CDR1 SGHNT and CDR2 YYREEE (reference sequence). The CDR3 covers 16 residues. V was pared by 0 bases and J by 2 bases, with 14 bases between. CDR3 coding DNA: TGTGCCAGCAGCTTGGAGGCAGGGAGGGAAAACACTGAAGCTTTCTTT. This gives the protein CASSLEAGRENTEAFF.

V is TRBV6-4 and J is TRBJ2-3; 8 bases align to TRBD2. The CDR3 is 15 amino acids. CDR1 MRHNA and CDR2 SNTAGT come from the germline V gene. V lost 3 bases to trimming and J lost 5 bases; unmatched junction nucleotides: 7. This CDR3 reads CASSETGGPIDTQYF. In nucleotides, the CDR3 is TGTGCCAGCAGTGAGACGGGGGGGCCGATAGATACGCAGTATTTT.

In this sample, this clone turned up a few times. J is TRBJ1-2 and V is TRBV5-4; possibly TRBD1 for D (6 bases). V was shortened by 4 bases and J by 4 bases, with 17 bases between the two germline ends. CDR3 size: 15 residues. Germline V CDR1 and CDR2: SGHNT, YYREEE (reference sequence). CDR3 amino acids: CASSEINRDTYGYTF. CDR3 nucleotides: TGTGCCAGCAGCGAAATCAACCGGGACACCTATGGCTACACCTTC.

The table lists this clone with a few counts. This chain uses TRBV6-6 with TRBJ1-6; 10 positions match TRBD1. V lost 4 bases to trimming and J lost 9 bases; unmatched junction nucleotides: 9. From germline, CDR1 is MNHNY and CDR2 SVGAGI (reference sequence). This CDR3 spans 16 amino acids. As DNA, the CDR3 is TGTGCCAGCAGTTTACCGGGACAGGGGTCGGGTTCACCCCTCCACTTT. It yields the protein CASSLPGQGSGSPLHF.

This chain connects TRBV10-3 to TRBJ2-3, with D unresolved. This CDR3 contains 13 residues. CDR1 is ENHRY and CDR2 is SYGVKD in the germline V gene. The V gene lost 3 bases and the J gene lost 4 bases, with 8 bases spanning the gap. CDR3 in amino acids: CAISDKNSDTQYF. The CDR3 DNA is TGTGCCATCAGTGATAAGAACTCAGATACGCAGTATTTT.

This clone was counted many times. V gene TRBV18 combines with J gene TRBJ1-2; 9 bases are shared with TRBD1. V lost 1 base, J lost 3 bases, and 0 bases stayed unmatched. The CDR3 spans 14 residues. Germline V lookup: CDR1 KGHSH, CDR2 LQKENI. The chain's CDR3 is CASSPRTGDYGYTF. The CDR3, as DNA: TGTGCCAGCTCACCACGGACAGGGGACTATGGCTACACCTTC.

This clone was detected only a few times. The chain joins TRBV25-1 to TRBJ2-1, with a weak D call TRBD1 (5 bases). CDR3 length equals 12 residues. Germline V gene sequence: CDR1 MGHDK, CDR2 SYGVNS. V was clipped by 6 bases and J by 3 bases, with 6 bases between them. The CDR3 loop is CASRGDYNEQFF. CDR3 nucleotides: TGTGCCAGCAGAGGGGACTACAATGAGCAGTTCTTC.

This clone was observed at least ten times. This rearrangement joins TRBV25-1 to TRBJ2-5; D is unresolved. The V gene's germline CDR1 is MGHDK and CDR2 SYGVNS. V gave up 6 bases and J gave up 2 bases, with 16 bases separating them. The CDR3 runs 15 residues. Here the CDR3 DNA reads TGTGCCAGCAGATTCCGGTCCGCACTACAAGAGACCCAGTACTTC. Translated, it gives CASRFRSALQETQYF.

This chain joins TRBV7-3 and TRBJ1-3, with 8 bases that match TRBD1. Looked up from germline, CDR1 is SGHTA and CDR2 is FQGTGA. V dropped 5 bases and J dropped 2; count of bases not matched to a gene: 5. This CDR3 comprises 15 residues. The CDR3 is CASSPGQGAGNTIYF. The CDR3 bases are TGTGCCAGCAGCCCAGGACAGGGAGCTGGAAACACCATATATTTT.

The V gene is TRBV29-1, the J gene TRBJ1-5; the match to TRBD1 covers 8 bases. The length of the CDR3 is 13 residues. V lost 6 bases and J lost 0; bases outside the gene matches: 1. CDR1 and CDR2 (germline): SQVTM, ANQGSEA. In DNA form, the CDR3 reads TGCAGCGTGCAGGGGGCTAGCAATCAGCCCCAGCATTTT. Translation gives CSVQGASNQPQHF.

The rearrangement links TRBV28 to TRBJ2-7; 9 positions match TRBD2. There are 15 residues in the CDR3. Trimming took 6 bases from V and 2 from J; bases not matched to a gene: 8. From germline, CDR1 is MDHEN and CDR2 SYDVKM. The CDR3: CASRSSGGTTYEQYF. The CDR3 nucleotides are TGTGCCAGCAGGTCCAGCGGGGGGACGACCTACGAGCAGTACTTC.